Below, 9 T cell receptor beta chains from the same sample are listed, as sequenced in a study of cytomegalovirus exposure and HLA in healthy donors. Researchers ran the PCR with 60 Vbeta and 13 Jbeta primers. Profiling relied on immunoSEQ multiplex PCR, and the TCRdb table lists in-frame clones only, not all of them. The sample shows 100,000 to 150,000 clones, about 70% of them seen only once. The sequenced sample consisted of PBMCs. The receptor set was obtained from a woman aged 55-69 years in good health and CMV-seropositive.

This clone was counted between two and nine times. This chain connects TRBV18 to TRBJ1-4, with D maybe TRBD1 (6 bases). The CDR3 loop spans 16 amino acids. Germline lookup yields CDR1 KGHSH and CDR2 LQKENI. The V gene lost 1 base and the J gene lost 0 bases, with 9 bases spanning the gap. This CDR3 reads CASSPQKGATNEKLFF. CDR3 bases: TGTGCCAGCTCACCACAAAAGGGGGCAACTAATGAAAAACTGTTTTTT.

This clone is a singleton in its sample. This chain joins TRBV27 and TRBJ1-5; D might be TRBD1 (5 bases). The CDR3 consists of 17 residues. V lost 0 bases to trimming and J lost 4 bases, with 16 bases between them. Per germline, CDR1 MNHEY and CDR2 SMNVEV (reference sequence). CDR3 residues: CASSLSSRTLWNQPQHF. The DNA for the CDR3 is TGTGCCAGCAGTTTATCGTCGAGGACATTGTGGAATCAGCCCCAGCATTTT.

The chain uses TRBV4-1 and TRBJ1-3; D call uncertain. Germline V gives CDR1 MGHRA, CDR2 YSYEKL. The CDR3 has 14 residues. V was shortened by 2 bases and J by 5 bases, with 10 bases between the two germline ends. In DNA, the CDR3 is TGCGCCAGCAGCCAACAAGAAGACAGAAACACCATATATTTT. This translates into CASSQQEDRNTIYF.

The chain couples TRBV6-5 to TRBJ2-5, with TRBD2 identical over 8 bases. This CDR3 spans 15 amino acids. Unmatched junction bases numbered 9, after V lost 5 bases and J lost 4 bases. Germline CDR1 MNHEY, CDR2 SVGAGI. The chain's CDR3 is CASSRSGSGGETQYF. Written as DNA, the CDR3 is TGTGCCAGCAGTCGGAGCGGGAGTGGAGGAGAGACCCAGTACTTC.

The rearrangement uses TRBV6-5 and TRBJ1-1; 9 bases map to TRBD1. There are 15 residues in the CDR3. Trimming took 5 bases from V and 3 from J; bases not matched to a gene: 7. From germline, CDR1 is MNHEY and CDR2 SVGAGI. The CDR3 DNA reads TGTGCCAGCAGTCCTCTTACAGGGGGCTACACTGAAGCTTTCTTT. It is translated as CASSPLTGGYTEAFF.

The chain employs TRBV6-5 and TRBJ2-3; 8 nucleotides line up with TRBD2. This CDR3 is 14 amino acids long. The J segment lost 1 base and the V segment lost 7 bases, leaving 4 bases of the junction unmatched. The germline CDR1 and CDR2 sequences are MNHEY and SVGAGI. The CDR3 region has the DNA TGTGCCAGCATGGGAGCGGGAGGCACAGATACGCAGTATTTT. Protein product: CASMGAGGTDTQYF.

The rearrangement joins TRBV30 to TRBJ2-3; 12 bases are shared with TRBD1. Germline V gene data show CDR1 as GTSNPN and CDR2 as SVGIG (reference sequence). This CDR3 contains 18 residues. V gave up 2 bases and J gave up 1 base; unmatched junction bases: 10. The CDR3 DNA sequence: TGTGCCTGGAGTAACCGGGACAGGGGGCTAGCTGGCACAGATACGCAGTATTTT. Translating gives CAWSNRDRGLAGTDTQYF.

The chain links TRBV6-1 to TRBJ2-7, with TRBD2 matching over 12 bases. The germline V gene encodes CDR1 MNHNS and CDR2 SASEGT. The CDR3 length is 16 residues. Germline trimming cut 3 bases from V and 4 bases from J; bases unmatched to any gene: 7. CDR3 loop: CASSDLAGGDRYEQYF. CDR3 sequence (DNA): TGTGCCAGCAGTGACCTAGCGGGAGGGGATAGATACGAGCAGTACTTC.

The V gene is TRBV7-9, the J gene TRBJ2-7, with 8 bases matching TRBD2. Germline values: CDR1 SEHNR, CDR2 FQNEAQ (reference sequence). The CDR3 totals 18 residues. Trimming cost V 1 base and J 5 bases; bases outside gene matches: 16. The CDR3 sequence is CASSLVGPGGLNLDEQYF. CDR3 bases: TGTGCCAGCAGCTTAGTGGGTCCGGGGGGGCTAAACCTCGACGAGCAGTACTTC.